Each of the 22 T cell receptor beta chains below was sequenced from the same sample in a study of early T cells in non-severe SARS-CoV-2 infection. TCRdb called the 5' RACE reads again in MiXCR, with one record for every CDR3 protein. This table has 25,000 to 35,000 distinct CDR3 sequences, 5.7% appearing once. The sample taken for sequencing was whole blood. These receptors all stem from an adult who was a healthcare worker with PCR-confirmed SARS-CoV-2 infection or an uninfected control (not recorded which).

This clonotype appeared a single time. A clone one base away is much larger, so this may be a read error. V is TRBV7-9 and J is TRBJ2-7, with 7 bases matching TRBD2. This CDR3 has 15 residues. The germline gives CDR1 SEHNR, CDR2 FQNEAQ (reference sequence). CDR3 residues: CASSLWWEGSYERYF. CDR3 coding DNA: TGTGCCAGCAGCTTATGGTGGGAGGGGTCCTACGAGCGGTACTTC.

The chain combines TRBV7-9 with TRBJ1-4; D remains ambiguous. This CDR3 is built from 13 residues. CDR1 and CDR2 from the germline V gene are SEHNR and FQNEAQ (reference sequence). V was pared by 6 bases and J by 8 bases, with 13 bases between. The CDR3: CASRRGSGEKLFF. In DNA, the CDR3 is TGTGCCAGCAGAAGAGGGTCTGGGGAAAAACTGTTTTTT.

This clonotype appeared many times. The chain joins TRBV20-1 to TRBJ2-5, with 8 bases aligning to TRBD2. The CDR3 spans 15 residues. The V segment lost 2 bases and the J segment 5 bases; nucleotides outside the gene matches: 10. Per germline, CDR1 DFQATT and CDR2 SNEGSKA (reference sequence). CDR3 coding DNA: TGCAGTGCTAGACCGCCGGGGACTAGAGAGGAGACCCAGTACTTC. Its translation is CSARPPGTREETQYF.

The V call is TRBV3-1, the J call TRBJ2-7, with TRBD1 matching 8 bases. Germline CDR1 is LGHDT and CDR2 is YNNKEL (reference sequence). The CDR3 contains 13 residues. With V trimmed by 4 bases and J by 5 bases, 4 bases remained unmatched. The CDR3 DNA follows: TGTGCCAGCAGCCGACCGACAGGGGACGAGCAGTACTTC. This sequence encodes CASSRPTGDEQYF.

The V gene is TRBV6-6, the J gene TRBJ2-3; D ambiguous. The germline CDR1 and CDR2 sequences are MNHNY and SVGAGI (reference sequence). The CDR3 runs to 12 residues. V shed 4 bases and J shed 6 bases, with 8 bases lying between them. The CDR3 DNA reads TGTGCCAGCAGTTCCTACCAGGATACGCAGTATTTT. Its translation: CASSSYQDTQYF.

This clonotype showed up many times. The genes are TRBV5-1 and TRBJ1-1, with TRBD1 matching over 8 bases. The CDR3 runs 15 residues. Looked up from germline, CDR1 is SGHRS and CDR2 is YFSETQ. The J segment lost 0 bases and the V segment lost 4 bases, leaving 5 bases of the junction unmatched. The CDR3 nucleotides read TGCGCCAGCAGCCCCGGGACAGGAGTGAACACTGAAGCTTTCTTT. It specifies CASSPGTGVNTEAFF.

This clonotype was observed many times. The V call is TRBV27, the J call TRBJ2-7; D may be TRBD2 (5 bases). From germline, CDR1 is MNHEY and CDR2 SMNVEV (reference sequence). This CDR3 is 13 amino acids long. V was shortened by 6 bases and J by 6 bases, with 15 bases between the two germline ends. The CDR3 DNA sequence: TGTGCCAGCAGCTCCGCAGAGCGGTCCGAGCAGTACTTC. Amino acid sequence: CASSSAERSEQYF.

Many counts were recorded for this clonotype. The chain employs TRBV20-1 and TRBJ2-4; 9 bases agree with TRBD2. The CDR3 loop spans 18 amino acids. Trimming took 1 base from V and 0 from J; bases not matched to a gene: 10. Germline V gene sequence: CDR1 DFQATT, CDR2 SNEGSKA (reference sequence). The DNA for the CDR3 is TGCAGTGCTAGAGTAGCTAGCGGGGTGGAACTAGCCAAAAACATTCAGTACTTC. It is translated as CSARVASGVELAKNIQYF.

This clonotype was detected many times. The chain joins TRBV11-3 to TRBJ1-1; no definite D call. The V end was cut by 1 base, the J end by 4 bases, with 7 bases between. The CDR3 runs 13 residues. CDR1 and CDR2 (germline): SGHNT, YENEEA. The CDR3 here is CASSLGERTEAFF. The CDR3 DNA reads as TGTGCCAGCAGCTTAGGGGAACGCACTGAAGCTTTCTTT. The complete variable domain, with remaining parts taken from reference TRBV11-3 and TRBJ1-1, reads EAGVVQSPRYKIIEKKQPVAFWCNPISGHNTLYWYLQNLGQGPELLIRYENEEAVDDSQLPKDRFSAERLKGVDSTLKIQPAELGDSAVYLCASSLGERTEAFFGQGTRLTVV.

This clonotype showed up just a few times. The V and J genes are TRBV7-6 and TRBJ2-3; 8 bases align to TRBD2. Per the germline V gene, CDR1 is SGHVS and CDR2 is FNYEAQ. CDR3 length: 18 amino acids. With 6 bases clipped from V and 2 bases from J, the junction kept 16 bases outside the gene matches. The CDR3 loop is CASSPNGPGLGATDTQYF. CDR3 in DNA: TGTGCCAGCAGTCCCAATGGTCCGGGACTAGGAGCCACAGATACGCAGTATTTT.

This clonotype came up many times. The chain employs TRBV28 and TRBJ2-7; TRBD1 matches at 9 bases. V was clipped by 6 bases and J by 4 bases; unmatched bases: 13. CDR1 is MDHEN, CDR2 SYDVKM, per germline. The CDR3 contains 16 residues. CDR3 nucleotide sequence: TGTGCCAGCAGCCTCCTACCCGGGACAGGGCCTTACGAGCAGTACTTC. It yields the protein CASSLLPGTGPYEQYF. The complete variable domain, with remaining parts taken from reference TRBV28 and TRBJ2-7, reads DVKVTQSSRYLVKRTGEKVFLECVQDMDHENMFWYRQDPGLGLRLIYFSYDVKMKEKGDIPEGYSVSREKKERFSLILESASTNQTSMYLCASSLLPGTGPYEQYFGPGTRLTVT.

This clonotype was detected ten times or more. The V gene is TRBV10-3, the J gene TRBJ2-7; the match to TRBD1 covers 12 bases. J was trimmed by 5 bases and V by 6 bases; bases with no gene match: 5. Germline assignment: CDR1 ENHRY and CDR2 SYGVKD. The CDR3 sequence is 14 residues long. The CDR3: CAISGGTGGDEQYF. The CDR3 bases are TGTGCCATCAGCGGCGGGACAGGGGGCGACGAGCAGTACTTC.

This chain connects TRBV7-6 to TRBJ2-2, with D perhaps matching TRBD1 (5 bases). Looked up from germline, CDR1 is SGHVS and CDR2 is FNYEAQ. The CDR3 loop spans 17 amino acids. Trimming took off 4 bases at V and 1 base at J, with 16 bases between the two ends. In nucleotides, the CDR3 is TGTGCCAGCAGCTCCTTCAGGGCCCTGGGGAACACCGGGGAGCTGTTTTTT. Protein: CASSSFRALGNTGELFF. The whole variable domain, filled in from reference TRBV7-6 and TRBJ2-2, reads GAGVSQSPRYKVTKRGQDVALRCDPISGHVSLYWYRQALGQGPEFLTYFNYEAQQDKSGLPNDRFSAERPEGSISTLTIQRTEQRDSAMYRCASSSFRALGNTGELFFGEGSRLTVL.

This clonotype was picked up a small number of times. This chain joins TRBV5-1 and TRBJ1-1; 9 nucleotides match TRBD1. This CDR3 has 15 amino acids. Germline CDR1 and CDR2: SGHRS and YFSETQ. V shed 3 bases and J 3 bases; nucleotides not matched to a gene: 6. The CDR3 protein is CASSSAGQGYTEAFF. CDR3 DNA: TGCGCCAGCAGCTCAGCGGGACAGGGATACACTGAAGCTTTCTTT. The full variable domain, with the rest looked up from reference TRBV5-1 and TRBJ1-1, is KAGVTQTPRYLIKTRGQQVTLSCSPISGHRSVSWYQQTPGQGLQFLFEYFSETQRNKGNFPGRFSGRQFSNSRSEMNVSTLELGDSALYLCASSSAGQGYTEAFFGQGTRLTVV.

This clonotype was observed many times. In nucleotides, the CDR3 is TGTGCCAGCAGCGTCCTAAGGGGGGGCGGTGAAGCTTTCTTT. It is translated as CASSVLRGGGEAFF. The V call is TRBV21-1, the J call TRBJ1-1; TRBD1 is the table's D call and was not checked against the DNA. TRBV21-1 is a recognized pseudogene. CDR3 size: 14 residues.

This clonotype turned up a few times. The CDR3 DNA is TGTGCCAGCAGTTTATATGGTGAAGCTTTCTTT. This codes for CASSLYGEAFF. The rearrangement joins TRBV28 to TRBJ1-1, with unresolved D. The CDR3 runs to 11 residues. Germline assignment: CDR1 MDHEN and CDR2 SYDVKM. Trimming shortened V by 1 base and J by 7 bases, and 4 bases separated the two germline ends.

This clonotype is labeled medium-sized. CDR3 region: CASRLKPNTEAFF. DNA of the CDR3: TGTGCCAGCAGATTAAAACCGAACACTGAAGCTTTCTTT. The chain combines TRBV2 with TRBJ1-1; D is undetermined. This CDR3 spans 13 amino acids. With 6 bases removed from V and 1 base from J, the gap between germline ends came to 9 bases. The germline V gene encodes CDR1 SNHLY and CDR2 FYNNEI.

V and J are TRBV20-1 and TRBJ2-3; 10 bases line up with TRBD2. CDR1 is DFQATT and CDR2 is SNEGSKA in the germline V gene (reference sequence). The CDR3 loop spans 16 amino acids. Trimming took 0 bases from V and 2 from J; bases not matched to a gene: 5. The CDR3 coding sequence is TGCAGTGCTAGAGAGCTTCTAGCGGGAGACACAGATACGCAGTATTTT. This gives the protein CSARELLAGDTDTQYF.

CDR3 bases: TGCGCCAGCAGCCAAGAAAGGACTAGCAGCCACGAGCAGTACTTC. Protein product: CASSQERTSSHEQYF. The gene calls are TRBV4-1 and TRBJ2-7; 8 bases align to TRBD2. Unmatched junction bases numbered 6, after V lost 0 bases and J lost 5 bases. CDR1 is MGHRA, CDR2 YSYEKL, per germline. The CDR3 is made up of 15 amino acids.

The rearrangement uses TRBV11-2 and TRBJ1-2; TRBD1 might be the D (5 bases). Germline CDR1 SGHAT, CDR2 FQNNGV. This CDR3 region has 17 residues. The V end was cut by 5 bases, the J end by 5 bases, with 24 bases between. CDR3 protein: CASSTGDLLSLLYGYTF. Here the CDR3 DNA reads TGTGCCAGCAGCACCGGGGACCTACTCTCCTTGCTTTATGGCTACACCTTC.

This clonotype has just a few counts. The V gene is TRBV20-1, the J gene TRBJ1-2; 11 positions match TRBD1. There are 15 residues in the CDR3. CDR1 DFQATT and CDR2 SNEGSKA come from the germline V gene (reference sequence). V lost 5 bases, J lost 4 bases, and 9 bases stayed unmatched. CDR3 DNA: TGCAGTGCTTCCCCAGGACAGGGGGCATCCTATGGCTACACCTTC. This gives the protein CSASPGQGASYGYTF.

This clonotype was seen repeatedly, ten times or more. The chain recombines TRBV20-1 with TRBJ1-1; D is possibly TRBD1 (6 bases). There are 12 residues in the CDR3. Germline V gene data show CDR1 as DFQATT and CDR2 as SNEGSKA (reference sequence). V was trimmed by 5 bases and J by 5 bases, leaving 12 bases between them. The DNA for the CDR3 is TGCAGTGCTTTCAGGGGAGGGACTGAAGCTTTCTTT. It is translated as CSAFRGGTEAFF.